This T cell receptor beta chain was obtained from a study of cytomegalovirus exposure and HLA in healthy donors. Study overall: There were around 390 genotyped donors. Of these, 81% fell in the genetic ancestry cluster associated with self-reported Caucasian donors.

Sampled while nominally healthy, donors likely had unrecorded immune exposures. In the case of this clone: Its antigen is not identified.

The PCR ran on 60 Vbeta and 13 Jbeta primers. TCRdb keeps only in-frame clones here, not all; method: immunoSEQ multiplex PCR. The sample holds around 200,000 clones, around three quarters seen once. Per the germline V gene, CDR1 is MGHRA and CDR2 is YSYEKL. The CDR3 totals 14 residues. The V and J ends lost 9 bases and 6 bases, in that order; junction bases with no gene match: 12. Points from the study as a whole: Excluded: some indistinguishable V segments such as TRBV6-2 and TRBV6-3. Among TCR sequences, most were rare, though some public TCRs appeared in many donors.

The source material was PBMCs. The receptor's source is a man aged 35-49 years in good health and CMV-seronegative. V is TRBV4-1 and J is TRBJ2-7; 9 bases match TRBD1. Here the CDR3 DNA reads TGCGCCAGTGGCACCGGGACAGGGTTGGTCGAGCAGTACTTC. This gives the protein CASGTGTGLVEQYF.